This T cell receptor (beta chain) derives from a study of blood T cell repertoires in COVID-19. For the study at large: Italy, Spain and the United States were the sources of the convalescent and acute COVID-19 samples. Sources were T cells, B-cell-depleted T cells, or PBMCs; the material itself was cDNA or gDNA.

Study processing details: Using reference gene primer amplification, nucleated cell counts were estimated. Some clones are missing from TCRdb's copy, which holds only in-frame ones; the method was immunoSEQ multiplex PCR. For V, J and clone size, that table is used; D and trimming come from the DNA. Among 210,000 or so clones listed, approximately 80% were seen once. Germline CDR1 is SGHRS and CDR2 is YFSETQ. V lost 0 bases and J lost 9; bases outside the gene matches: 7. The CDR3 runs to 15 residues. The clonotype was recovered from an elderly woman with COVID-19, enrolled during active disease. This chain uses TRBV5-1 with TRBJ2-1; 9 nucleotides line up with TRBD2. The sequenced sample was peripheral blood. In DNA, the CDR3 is TGCGCCAGCAGCTTGGTAGTAGCGGGAGATGGTGAGCAGTTCTTC. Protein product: CASSLVVAGDGEQFF.